This T cell receptor beta chain was retrieved from a study of T cells in Graves' hyperthyroidism and ophthalmopathy. General study findings and limits: Ophthalmopathy cases were set apart from stable hyperthyroidism by a 13 V-J model.

This clonotype occurred a few times. Its antigen is unknown. RNA transcripts gave rise to amplified TCR beta CDR3 regions. The HTBI primer set drove a first-round RT-PCR of the TCR CDR3. From the multiplex PCR reads, TCRdb called clonotypes with MiXCR, one entry per CDR3 protein. This sample has 300,000 or so distinct CDR3 sequences, with 21% found just once. This CDR3 region has 16 residues. V lost 1 base, J lost 4 bases, and 7 bases stayed unmatched. Germline V CDR1 and CDR2: MNHNS, SASEGT. This TCR came from a woman in her forties or fifties with Graves' hyperthyroidism. The specimen sequenced was blood. This chain connects TRBV6-1 to TRBJ1-2; 9 bases align to TRBD1. The CDR3 DNA reads as TGTGCCAGCAGTGAAGGTGGTAAGGGACAGGGCTATGGCTACACCTTC. It specifies CASSEGGKGQGYGYTF.